What follows is one TCR beta chain and its context. The method was immunoSEQ multiplex PCR; TCRdb's version includes in-frame clones alone and lacks a portion of them. The data hold 86,000 or so clones, with roughly nine tenths observed a single time. The data were obtained in a study of T cell responses to AZD1222 COVID-19 vaccine. Study background: Pooled in the analysis were second doses at about 4 or about 12 weeks.

Per the germline V gene, CDR1 is SGHTA and CDR2 is FQGNSA. The CDR3 extends over 18 amino acids. The J segment lost 0 bases and the V segment lost 5 bases, leaving 13 bases of the junction unmatched. The source of this sequence is an adult in good health. The chain is built from TRBV7-2 and TRBJ1-2; 9 bases agree with TRBD1. Sequences were derived from peripheral blood, sampled on day 0 of AZD1222 vaccination. The CDR3 bases are TGTGCCAGCAGCGCACCGGGACAGGGTACCACACCTAACTATGGCTACACCTTC. Its protein is CASSAPGQGTTPNYGYTF.